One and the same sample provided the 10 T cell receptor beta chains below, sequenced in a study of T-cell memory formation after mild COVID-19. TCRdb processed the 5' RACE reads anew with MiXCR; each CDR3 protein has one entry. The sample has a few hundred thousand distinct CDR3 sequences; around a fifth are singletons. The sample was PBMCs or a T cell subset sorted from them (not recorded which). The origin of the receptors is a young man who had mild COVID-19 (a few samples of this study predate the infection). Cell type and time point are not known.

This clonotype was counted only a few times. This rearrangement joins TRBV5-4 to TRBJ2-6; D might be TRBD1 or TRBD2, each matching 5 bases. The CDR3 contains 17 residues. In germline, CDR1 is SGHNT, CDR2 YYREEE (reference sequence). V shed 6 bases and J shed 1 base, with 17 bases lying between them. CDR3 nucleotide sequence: TGTGCCAGCACCGTCCCGGGACGGGGATCTGGGGCCAACGTCCTGACTTTC. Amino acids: CASTVPGRGSGANVLTF.

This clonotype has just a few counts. CDR3 nucleotides: TGTGCCAGCAGCGCGTCACAGGGGGCGAGATATGGCTACACCTTC. Amino acid sequence: CASSASQGARYGYTF. The gene calls are TRBV9 and TRBJ1-2; TRBD1 matches at 9 bases. This CDR3 has 15 residues. Germline assignment: CDR1 SGDLS and CDR2 YYNGEE. With 3 bases clipped from V and 5 bases from J, the junction kept 8 bases outside the gene matches.

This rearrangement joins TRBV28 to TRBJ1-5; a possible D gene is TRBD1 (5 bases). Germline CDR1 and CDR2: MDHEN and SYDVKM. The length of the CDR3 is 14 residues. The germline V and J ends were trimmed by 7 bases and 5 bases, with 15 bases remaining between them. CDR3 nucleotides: TGTGCCAGCACCCCGGGGGGTTCGTATCAGCCCCAGCATTTT. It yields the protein CASTPGGSYQPQHF.

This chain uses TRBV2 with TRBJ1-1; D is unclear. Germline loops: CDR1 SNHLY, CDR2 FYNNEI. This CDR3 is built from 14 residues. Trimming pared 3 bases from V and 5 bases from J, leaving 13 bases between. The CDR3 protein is CASSDRSSRTEAFF. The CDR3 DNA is TGTGCCAGCAGTGATAGAAGCAGTAGGACTGAAGCTTTCTTT.

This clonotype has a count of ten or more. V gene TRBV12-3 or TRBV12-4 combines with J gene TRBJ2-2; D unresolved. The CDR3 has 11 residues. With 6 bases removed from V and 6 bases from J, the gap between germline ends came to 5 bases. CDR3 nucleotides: TGTGCCAGCAGCTTTTCCGGGGAGCTGTTTTTT. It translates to CASSFSGELFF.

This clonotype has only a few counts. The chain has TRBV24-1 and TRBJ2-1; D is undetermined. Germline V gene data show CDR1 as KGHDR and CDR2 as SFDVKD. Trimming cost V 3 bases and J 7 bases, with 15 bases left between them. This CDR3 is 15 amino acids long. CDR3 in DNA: TGTGCCACCAGTGATGGGAAGATCCAAGGTAATGAGCAGTTCTTC. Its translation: CATSDGKIQGNEQFF.

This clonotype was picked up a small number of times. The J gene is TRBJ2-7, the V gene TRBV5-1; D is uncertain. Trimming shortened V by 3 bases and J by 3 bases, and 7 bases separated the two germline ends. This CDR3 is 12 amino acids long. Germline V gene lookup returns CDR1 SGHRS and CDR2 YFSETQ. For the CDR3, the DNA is TGCGCCAGCAGCTCGGTAAACTACGAGCAGTACTTC. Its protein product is CASSSVNYEQYF.

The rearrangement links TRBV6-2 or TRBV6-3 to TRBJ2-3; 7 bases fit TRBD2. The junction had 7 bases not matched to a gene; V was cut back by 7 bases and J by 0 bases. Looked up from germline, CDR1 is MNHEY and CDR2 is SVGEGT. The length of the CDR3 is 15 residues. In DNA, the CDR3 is TGTGCCAGCAAACCGACTAGCCCTAGCACAGATACGCAGTATTTT. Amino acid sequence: CASKPTSPSTDTQYF.

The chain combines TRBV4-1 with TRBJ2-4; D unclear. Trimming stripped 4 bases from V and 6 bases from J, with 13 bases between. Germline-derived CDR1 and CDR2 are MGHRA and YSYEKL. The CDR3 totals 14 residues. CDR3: CASSLGRPGNIQYF. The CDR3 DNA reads TGCGCCAGCAGCCTTGGACGGCCAGGAAACATTCAGTACTTC.

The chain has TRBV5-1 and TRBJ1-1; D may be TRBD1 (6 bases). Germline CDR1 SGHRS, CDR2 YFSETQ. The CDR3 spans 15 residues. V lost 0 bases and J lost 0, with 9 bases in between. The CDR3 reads CASSLDAGVNTEAFF. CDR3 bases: TGCGCCAGCAGCTTGGATGCAGGGGTGAACACTGAAGCTTTCTTT.